One T cell receptor (beta chain) is described in this entry. The data belong to a study of blood T cell repertoires in COVID-19. Study information: Sample material is recorded as cDNA or gDNA derived from T cells, B-cell-depleted T cells, or PBMCs.

Original processing notes: Reference gene primer amplification gave nucleated cell count estimates. TCRdb keeps only in-frame clones here, not all; method: immunoSEQ multiplex PCR. The DNA was the basis for D and trimming; V, J and clone size are from that table. The table lists roughly 500,000 clones, roughly 89% of them singletons. The CDR3 extends over 11 amino acids. Germline V gives CDR1 DFQATT, CDR2 SNEGSKA (reference sequence). Trimming took 5 bases from V and 6 from J; bases not matched to a gene: 4. Seattle patient enrollment occurred during active infection, with longitudinal follow-up thereafter.

The sequence came from a man aged 18 to 29 with COVID-19, enrolled during active disease. Sequencing was done on a sample of peripheral blood. The rearrangement joins TRBV20-1 to TRBJ2-7, with 7 nucleotides matching TRBD1. This chain's CDR3 is CSAQQGSEQYF. In nucleotides, the CDR3 is TGCAGTGCTCAACAGGGGAGCGAGCAGTACTTC.